The 32 T cell receptor beta chains given below trace back to one sample, sequenced in a study of molecular identifiers for immune sequencing clone quantification. Via MiXCR, TCRdb re-called the PCR reads, giving one row per CDR3 protein. The data contain about 320,000 distinct CDR3 sequences, roughly 23% of them singletons. Material for sequencing was naive CD8+ T cells from blood, with Jurkat cell RNA spiked in. Subset noted: FACS-sorted CD8+CD4-CCR7+CD45RA+ naive T cells. The receptors originated from a human donor in good health. Some libraries in this study had Jurkat cell RNA spiked in.

V and J are TRBV19 and TRBJ2-1; possible D gene TRBD1, 5 bases. The CDR3 consists of 15 residues. CDR1 is LNHDA and CDR2 is SQIVND in the germline V gene (reference sequence). V lost 8 bases and J 7 bases, leaving 21 bases between the germline ends. The chain's CDR3 is CASEIGAAVNNEQFF. In nucleotides, the CDR3 is TGTGCCAGTGAAATAGGGGCCGCTGTTAATAATGAGCAGTTCTTC.

Concerning this clonotype: This could be a read error, since a much larger clone is one nucleotide away. The chain recombines TRBV11-2 with TRBJ2-3, with 10 bases identical to TRBD1. The junction had 3 bases not matched to a gene; V was cut back by 5 bases and J by 1 base. This CDR3 has 15 amino acids. Germline loops: CDR1 SGHAT, CDR2 FQNNGV. The CDR3 is CASSAGTGGTDTQYF. The CDR3 DNA reads TGTGCCAGCAGCGCCGGGACAGGGGGCACAGATACGCAGTATTTT.

The gene calls are TRBV7-9 and TRBJ2-3; 8 bases line up with TRBD2. The germline V gene encodes CDR1 SEHNR and CDR2 FQNEAQ (reference sequence). The CDR3 is 15 residues long. V gave up 5 bases and J gave up 6 bases; unmatched junction bases: 10. The CDR3 reads CASSHSGRAADTQYF. CDR3 in DNA: TGTGCCAGCAGCCACAGCGGGAGAGCAGCCGATACGCAGTATTTT.

The chain couples TRBV20-1 to TRBJ2-3; D may be TRBD1 or TRBD2 (6 bases each). Trimming removed 1 base from V and 4 bases from J, with 15 bases in between. The germline V gene encodes CDR1 DFQATT and CDR2 SNEGSKA (reference sequence). The CDR3 sequence is 15 residues long. Written as DNA, the CDR3 is TGCAGTGCTAGAGCTAAGGGGGGCGCACCAGATACGCAGTATTTT. It encodes CSARAKGGAPDTQYF.

This clonotype was seen ten or more times. The chain joins TRBV29-1 to TRBJ2-3; 13 nucleotides agree with TRBD2. Germline V gene lookup returns CDR1 SQVTM and CDR2 ANQGSEA. This CDR3 is 13 amino acids long. V was clipped by 6 bases and J by 6 bases; unmatched bases: 3. CDR3 residues: CSVGLAGMDTQYF. The DNA for the CDR3 is TGCAGCGTGGGACTAGCGGGGATGGATACGCAGTATTTT.

This clonotype was seen repeatedly, ten times or more. The chain couples TRBV24-1 to TRBJ2-1; D is unclear. CDR3 length: 15 residues. Germline CDR1 reads KGHDR; CDR2 reads SFDVKD. V was cut by 0 bases and J by 5 bases, with 10 bases left in between. CDR3 coding DNA: TGTGCCACCAGTGATTTGGGGCAGGAGCACAATGAGCAGTTCTTC. It is translated as CATSDLGQEHNEQFF.

This clonotype appeared many times. This chain uses TRBV7-8 with TRBJ2-4; D may be TRBD1 or TRBD2 (5 bases each). CDR3 length equals 16 residues. Germline-derived CDR1 and CDR2 are SGHVS and FQNEAQ. The V end lost 2 bases, the J end lost 8 bases, and 19 bases lay between the germline ends. CDR3 bases: TGTGCCAGCAGCTTAATTGGGGGTCGGGTAGAGGACATTCAGTACTTC. Its protein product is CASSLIGGRVEDIQYF.

This clonotype has only a few counts. The chain has TRBV19 and TRBJ2-5; D ambiguous. The CDR3 has 13 residues. V shed 6 bases and J shed 1 base, with 9 bases lying between them. Per the germline V gene, CDR1 is LNHDA and CDR2 is SQIVND (reference sequence). As DNA, the CDR3 is TGTGCCAGTAGCGCATCCCTCCAAGAGACCCAGTACTTC. Amino acid sequence: CASSASLQETQYF.

This clonotype was detected ten times or more. The V and J genes are TRBV5-1 and TRBJ2-1, with 9 nucleotides matching TRBD1. Germline CDR1 and CDR2: SGHRS and YFSETQ. J was trimmed by 3 bases and V by 4 bases; bases with no gene match: 5. The CDR3 runs 15 residues. The CDR3 sequence is CASSPRDRVYNEQFF. The CDR3 coding sequence is TGCGCCAGCAGCCCCCGGGACAGGGTCTACAATGAGCAGTTCTTC.

This clonotype was observed a handful of times. The rearrangement links TRBV14 to TRBJ2-7; 9 bases match TRBD1. Germline CDR1 SGHDN, CDR2 FVKESK. The CDR3 is 15 amino acids. Germline trimming cut 4 bases from V and 7 bases from J; bases unmatched to any gene: 11. The CDR3 reads CASSPSSGTGIEQYF. CDR3 coding DNA: TGTGCCAGCAGCCCCTCCTCCGGGACAGGGATTGAGCAGTACTTC.

A word on this clonotype: This clone may be a read error of a much larger clone one base away. The chain has TRBV7-6 and TRBJ1-3, with 8 bases lining up with TRBD1. This CDR3 contains 15 residues. Germline V lookup: CDR1 SGHVS, CDR2 FNYEAQ. The CDR3 protein is CACSGTGVIGNTIYF. The CDR3 DNA follows: TGTGCCTGCAGCGGGACAGGAGTAATCGGAAACACCATATATTTT.

This clonotype appeared once. The genes are TRBV20-1 and TRBJ2-7, with 7 bases lining up with TRBD2. The V gene end was trimmed by 5 bases and the J gene end by 2 bases; junction bases not matched to a gene: 3. Germline V CDR1 and CDR2: DFQATT, SNEGSKA (reference sequence). The CDR3 consists of 12 residues. The CDR3 region has the DNA TGCAGTGCTCGGGAGGTCACCTACGAGCAGTACTTC. Translated, it gives CSAREVTYEQYF.

This clonotype appeared many times. The chain has TRBV5-1 and TRBJ2-7; D is possibly TRBD1 or TRBD2 (5 bases each). Trimming took off 0 bases at V and 3 bases at J, with 16 bases between the two ends. Germline V CDR1 and CDR2: SGHRS, YFSETQ. The CDR3 length is 16 residues. CDR3 coding DNA: TGCGCCAGCAGCTTGGATCCGGGGACCTCGTACTACGAGCAGTACTTC. The encoded protein is CASSLDPGTSYYEQYF.

The chain joins TRBV19 to TRBJ1-5; no definite D call. V was trimmed by 5 bases and J by 5 bases, leaving 7 bases between them. CDR1 LNHDA and CDR2 SQIVND come from the germline V gene (reference sequence). The CDR3 is 12 residues long. The CDR3 DNA follows: TGTGCCAGTAGTTCAGGTTATCAGCCCCAGCATTTT. Translated, it gives CASSSGYQPQHF.

At least ten counts were recorded for this clonotype. The CDR3 region has the DNA TGTGCCTGGGAAAAATTCACAGATACGCAGTATTTT. Its protein is CAWEKFTDTQYF. The chain employs TRBV30 and TRBJ2-3; D is ambiguous. This CDR3 region has 12 residues. CDR1 and CDR2 from the germline V gene are GTSNPN and SVGIG (reference sequence). The V gene lost 5 bases and the J gene lost 2 bases, with 8 bases spanning the gap.

As concerns this clonotype: A much larger clone sits a single nucleotide away, making a read error possible. The chain uses TRBV29-1 and TRBJ2-1, with D possibly called TRBD1 or TRBD2 (5 bases each). The V end lost 2 bases, the J end lost 12 bases, and 11 bases lay between the germline ends. CDR3 length: 11 amino acids. Germline V gene lookup returns CDR1 SQVTM and CDR2 ANQGSEA. The CDR3 region is CSVERGGGQFF. As DNA, the CDR3 is TGCAGCGTTGAACGTGGGGGTGGGCAGTTCTTC.

Comment on this clonotype: The CDR3 does not end in the conserved phenylalanine or tryptophan, so this is likely a read error. The chain couples TRBV29-1 to TRBJ2-6; D is ambiguous. This CDR3 contains 13 residues. Germline CDR1 SQVTM, CDR2 ANQGSEA. V shed 6 bases and J shed 1 base, with 7 bases lying between them. CDR3 in amino acids: CSVRLSGANVLTL. CDR3 DNA sequence: TGCAGCGTCCGTTTATCTGGGGCCAACGTCCTGACTCTC.

Only a few counts were recorded for this clonotype. The chain has TRBV29-1 and TRBJ2-7, with D tentatively TRBD2 (6 bases). The V and J ends lost 6 bases and 5 bases respectively, with 17 bases between them. Per the germline V gene, CDR1 is SQVTM and CDR2 is ANQGSEA. This CDR3 comprises 13 residues. The CDR3 nucleotides read TGCAGCGTGGAGGGGCGGGAACCCAACGAGCAGTACTTC. Protein: CSVEGREPNEQYF.

The chain has TRBV7-9 and TRBJ2-3; 8 nucleotides agree with TRBD2. The trim removed 5 bases at V and 5 bases at J, leaving 12 bases unmatched. The CDR3 has 16 amino acids. Germline V gene data show CDR1 as SEHNR and CDR2 as FQNEAQ (reference sequence). This CDR3 is CASSHLRGGLRDTQYF. The CDR3 DNA reads as TGTGCCAGCAGCCACCTACGCGGGGGGCTTCGAGATACGCAGTATTTT.

This chain links TRBV4-2 with TRBJ2-7; D perhaps matches TRBD2 (6 bases). CDR1 and CDR2 from the germline V gene are LGHNA and YNFKEQ. There are 17 residues in the CDR3. Trimming stripped 2 bases from V and 1 base from J, with 18 bases between. The CDR3 DNA follows: TGTGCCAGCAGCCAATCGCCACTCGGGACTGAATCCTACGAGCAGTACTTC. Translated, it gives CASSQSPLGTESYEQYF.

This clonotype has ten or more counts. V usage is TRBV7-3 and J usage is TRBJ2-5, with a tentative D call TRBD2 (7 bases). The CDR3 extends over 14 amino acids. Trimming removed 0 bases at V and 4 bases at J, with 9 bases between. Germline V gives CDR1 SGHTA, CDR2 FQGTGA. In nucleotides, the CDR3 is TGTGCCAGCAGCTTAACGGGGGGGCGAGAGACCCAGTACTTC. Translation: CASSLTGGRETQYF. The variable domain in full, completed from reference TRBV7-3 and TRBJ2-5, reads GAGVSQTPSNKVTEKGKYVELRCDPISGHTALYWYRQSLGQGPEFLIYFQGTGAADDSGLPNDRFFAVRPEGSVSTLKIQRTERGDSAVYLCASSLTGGRETQYFGPGTRLLVL.

The table lists this clonotype with many counts. The J gene is TRBJ2-3, the V gene TRBV19; unclear D gene. CDR1 is LNHDA, CDR2 SQIVND, per germline (reference sequence). The CDR3 has 14 amino acids. The V and J ends lost 4 bases and 4 bases respectively, with 12 bases between them. The CDR3: CASSSLGTADTQYF. The CDR3 DNA follows: TGTGCCAGTAGTAGCCTGGGAACGGCAGATACGCAGTATTTT.

This clonotype was seen many times. At one boundary the junction diverges from the germline segment, which might be a read error. The chain employs TRBV7-9 and TRBJ2-3; D is unresolved. The CDR3 is 11 residues long. Germline loops: CDR1 SEHNR, CDR2 FQNEAQ (reference sequence). CDR3 residues: CASILTDTQYF. The CDR3 coding sequence is TGTGCCAGCATCTTAACAGATACGCAGTATTTT. The complete variable domain, with remaining parts taken from reference TRBV7-9 and TRBJ2-3, reads DTGVSQNPRHKITKRGQNVTFRCDPISEHNRLYWYRQTLGQGPEFLTYFQNEAQLEKSRLLSDRFSAERPKGSFSTLEIQRTEQGDSAMYLCASILTDTQYFGPGTRLTVL.

This clonotype was counted a few times. V gene TRBV6-5 combines with J gene TRBJ1-1; perhaps TRBD1 as D (6 bases). Germline CDR1 reads MNHEY; CDR2 reads SVGAGI. The V end lost 2 bases, the J end lost 4 bases, and 11 bases lay between the germline ends. The CDR3 runs to 14 residues. The CDR3 loop is CASSYTQGGTEAFF. CDR3 DNA: TGTGCCAGCAGTTACACACAGGGTGGCACTGAAGCTTTCTTT.

In its sample, this clonotype was seen many times. This sequence joins TRBV14 and TRBJ2-7; D is ambiguous. This CDR3 has 13 residues. Per germline, CDR1 SGHDN and CDR2 FVKESK. Trimming took 0 bases from V and 12 from J, leaving 15 bases between them. The CDR3 protein is CASSQEVRLDLYF. The CDR3 DNA sequence: TGTGCCAGCAGCCAAGAAGTACGGTTGGATCTGTACTTC.

As to this clonotype: The CDR3 carries no conserved terminal phenylalanine or tryptophan, so it likely arises from a read error. The chain uses TRBV27 and TRBJ2-5; D is unresolved. CDR3 length: 14 residues. V lost 5 bases, J lost 1 base, and 11 bases lay in between. Germline lookup yields CDR1 MNHEY and CDR2 SMNVEV (reference sequence). The CDR3 protein is CASSPLTFQETQYL. CDR3 coding DNA: TGTGCCAGCAGTCCCTTAACCTTCCAAGAGACCCAGTACCTC.

This clonotype was seen many times. The CDR3: CASSSGLAGDEQYF. In DNA, the CDR3 is TGTGCCAGCAGCTCGGGACTAGCGGGGGACGAGCAGTACTTC. The chain joins TRBV7-2 to TRBJ2-7, with 14 bases fitting TRBD2. CDR3 length: 14 residues. V gave up 4 bases and J gave up 5 bases; unmatched junction bases: 1. The germline CDR1 and CDR2 sequences are SGHTA and FQGNSA.

This chain connects TRBV4-3 to TRBJ2-5; D ambiguous. The CDR3 is 16 amino acids. Germline CDR1 LGHNA, CDR2 YSLEER. The ends were cut back, 1 base at V and 5 bases at J, with 17 bases in the middle. This chain's CDR3 is CASSQAFTEEMETQYF. DNA for the CDR3: TGCGCCAGCAGCCAAGCGTTCACTGAGGAGATGGAGACCCAGTACTTC.

This clonotype showed up many times. The rearrangement links TRBV7-8 to TRBJ1-6; no definite D call. The CDR3 is made up of 15 amino acids. Germline V lookup: CDR1 SGHVS, CDR2 FQNEAQ. The germline V and J ends were trimmed by 7 bases and 2 bases, with 12 bases remaining between them. The CDR3, as DNA: TGTGCCAGCACCCTTACAGTACCCTATAATTCACCCCTCCACTTT. Translation: CASTLTVPYNSPLHF. Using reference TRBV7-8 and TRBJ1-6 for the parts outside the CDR3, the full variable domain is GAGVSQSPRYKVAKRGQDVALRCDPISGHVSLFWYQQALGQGPEFLTYFQNEAQLDKSGLPSDRFFAERPEGSVSTLKIQRTQQEDSAVYLCASTLTVPYNSPLHFGNGTRLTVT.

This clonotype has just a few counts. The chain has TRBV30 and TRBJ2-1; D unclear. This CDR3 spans 15 amino acids. Germline CDR1 GTSNPN, CDR2 SVGIG (reference sequence). The V and J ends lost 3 bases and 0 bases respectively, with 12 bases between them. The CDR3 nucleotides read TGTGCCTGGAGGGCTGACACGAGCTCCTACAATGAGCAGTTCTTC. It is translated as CAWRADTSSYNEQFF.

For this clonotype: A much more abundant neighbour one base away suggests this may be a read error. This chain uses TRBV29-1 with TRBJ2-6; D might be TRBD1 (5 bases). From germline, CDR1 is SQVTM and CDR2 ANQGSEA. The CDR3 sequence is 15 residues long. CDR3 loop: CSVTTAGSGANVPTF. The CDR3 nucleotides read TGCAGCGTTACGACGGCCGGCTCTGGGGCCAACGTCCCGACTTTC.

This clonotype was recorded many times. The chain has TRBV7-8 and TRBJ2-5, with 8 positions matching TRBD1. Germline V gene data show CDR1 as SGHVS and CDR2 as FQNEAQ. The CDR3 is 14 residues long. Trimming removed 5 bases from V and 2 bases from J; junction bases left unmatched: 4. CDR3 nucleotide sequence: TGTGCCAGCAGCACGGACAGGGAACAAGAGACCCAGTACTTC. This sequence encodes CASSTDREQETQYF.